This TCR beta chain was documented in a study of breast tumors, draining lymph nodes, adjacent tissues. Study results and caveats: Luminal-like breast cancer showed significantly higher tumor–nontumor repertoire similarity than basal-like. Compared with lymph nodes, tumors were less diverse; compared with nontumor tissue, more.

Breast cancer patients provided tissue from their axillary draining lymph nodes. Germline CDR1 and CDR2: SGHNT and YYREEE (reference sequence). V was clipped by 2 bases and J by 4 bases; unmatched bases: 1. This CDR3 region has 13 residues. TCRdb independently ran MiXCR on the multiplex PCR reads; one entry per CDR3 protein. This repertoire shows roughly 130,000 distinct CDR3 sequences, about 33% found once; its top ten account for less than 2.5%. There are many counts of this clonotype. Its target is not known. The sequence came from a female donor with breast cancer. Some clones in this sample may be carry-over from other donors' samples. Sequenced sample: axillary lymph node tissue. The chain couples TRBV5-4 to TRBJ2-5; TRBD1 matches 8 bases. CDR3 protein: CASSFGQGETQYF. The CDR3 DNA sequence: TGTGCCAGCAGCTTTGGACAGGGAGAGACCCAGTACTTC.